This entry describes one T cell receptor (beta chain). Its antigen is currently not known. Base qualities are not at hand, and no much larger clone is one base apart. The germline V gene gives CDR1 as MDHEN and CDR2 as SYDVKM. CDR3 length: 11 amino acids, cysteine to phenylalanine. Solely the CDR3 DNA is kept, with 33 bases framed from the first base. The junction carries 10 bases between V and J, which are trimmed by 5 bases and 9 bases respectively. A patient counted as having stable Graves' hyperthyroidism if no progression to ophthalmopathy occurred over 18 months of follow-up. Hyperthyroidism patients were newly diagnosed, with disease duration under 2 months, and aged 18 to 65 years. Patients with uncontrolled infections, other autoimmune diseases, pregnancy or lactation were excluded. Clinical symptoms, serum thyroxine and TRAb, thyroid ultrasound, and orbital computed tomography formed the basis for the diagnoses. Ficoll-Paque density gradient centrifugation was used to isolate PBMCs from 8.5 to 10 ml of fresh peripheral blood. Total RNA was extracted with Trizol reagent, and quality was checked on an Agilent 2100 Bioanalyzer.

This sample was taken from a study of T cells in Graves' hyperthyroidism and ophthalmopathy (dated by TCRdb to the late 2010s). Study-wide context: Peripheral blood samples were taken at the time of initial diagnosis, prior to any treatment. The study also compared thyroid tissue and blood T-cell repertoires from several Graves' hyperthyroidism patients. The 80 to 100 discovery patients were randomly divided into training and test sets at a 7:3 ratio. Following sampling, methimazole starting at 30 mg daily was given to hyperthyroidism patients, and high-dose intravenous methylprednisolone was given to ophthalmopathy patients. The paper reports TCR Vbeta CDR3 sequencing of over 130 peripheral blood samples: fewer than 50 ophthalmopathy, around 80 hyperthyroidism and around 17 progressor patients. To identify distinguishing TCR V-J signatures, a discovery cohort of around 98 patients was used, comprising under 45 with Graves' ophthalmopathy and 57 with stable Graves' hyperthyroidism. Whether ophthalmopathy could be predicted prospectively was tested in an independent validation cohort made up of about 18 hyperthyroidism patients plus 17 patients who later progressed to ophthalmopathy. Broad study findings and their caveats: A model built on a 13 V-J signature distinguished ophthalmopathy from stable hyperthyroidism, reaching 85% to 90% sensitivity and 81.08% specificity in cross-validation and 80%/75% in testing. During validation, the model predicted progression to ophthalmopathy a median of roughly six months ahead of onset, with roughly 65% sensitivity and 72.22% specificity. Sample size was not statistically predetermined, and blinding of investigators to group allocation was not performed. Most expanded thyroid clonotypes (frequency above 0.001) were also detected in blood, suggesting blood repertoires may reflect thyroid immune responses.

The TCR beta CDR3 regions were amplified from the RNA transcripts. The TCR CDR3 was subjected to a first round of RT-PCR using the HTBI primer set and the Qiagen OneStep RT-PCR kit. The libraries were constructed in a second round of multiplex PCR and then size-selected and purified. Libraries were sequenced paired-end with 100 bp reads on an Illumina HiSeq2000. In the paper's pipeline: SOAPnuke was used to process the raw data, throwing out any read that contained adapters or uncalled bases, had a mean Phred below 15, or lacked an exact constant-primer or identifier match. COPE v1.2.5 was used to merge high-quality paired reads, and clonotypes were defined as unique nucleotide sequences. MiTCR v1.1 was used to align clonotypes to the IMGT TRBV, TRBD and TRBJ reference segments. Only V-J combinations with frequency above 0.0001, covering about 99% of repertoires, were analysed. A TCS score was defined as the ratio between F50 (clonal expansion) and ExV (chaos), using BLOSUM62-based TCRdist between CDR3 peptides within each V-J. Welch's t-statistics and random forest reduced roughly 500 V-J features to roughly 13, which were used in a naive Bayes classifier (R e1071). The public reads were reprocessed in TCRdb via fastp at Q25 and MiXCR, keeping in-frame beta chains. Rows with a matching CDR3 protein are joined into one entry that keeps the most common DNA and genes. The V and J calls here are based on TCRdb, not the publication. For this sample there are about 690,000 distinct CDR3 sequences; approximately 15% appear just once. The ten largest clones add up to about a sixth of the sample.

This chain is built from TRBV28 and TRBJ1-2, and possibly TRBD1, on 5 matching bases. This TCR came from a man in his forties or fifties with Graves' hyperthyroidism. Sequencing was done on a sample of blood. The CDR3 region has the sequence CASSQMGRYTF. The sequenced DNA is TGTGCCAGCAGTCAAATGGGGCGCTACACCTTC.